What follows are 27 T cell receptor beta chains derived from one specimen sequenced in a study of vaccination and CD4 T cells after COVID-19. Their specific antigens are unknown. Documented treatment: roughly 10-day PBMC culture with coronavirus spike peptide pools or control peptides (ViraFEST assay). Cultured CD4+ T cell DNA was sequenced using the Oncomine TCR Beta short-read assay. Using its own MiXCR run on the PCR reads, TCRdb lists one record per CDR3 protein. The sample lists under 20,000 distinct CDR3 sequences, 40% to 65% occurring once. The sequencing here drew on CD4+ T cells from blood, cultured in vitro, taken before SARS-CoV-2 vaccination. The receptor source for this set is a human donor who had recovered from COVID-19.

CDR3 protein: CSASPGGADYGYTF. The CDR3 bases are TGCAGTGCTTCTCCGGGGGGCGCTGACTATGGCTACACCTTC. J is TRBJ1-2 and V is TRBV20-1; the D gene is possibly TRBD1 (6 bases). Germline V gene data show CDR1 as DFQATT and CDR2 as SNEGSKA (reference sequence). The CDR3 extends over 14 amino acids. The V end lost 5 bases, the J end lost 3 bases, and 16 bases lay between the germline ends.

Only a few counts were recorded for this clonotype. The V call is TRBV7-3, the J call TRBJ2-5; the match to TRBD2 covers 10 bases. Germline V CDR1 and CDR2: SGHTA, FQGTGA. The V gene end was trimmed by 5 bases and the J gene end by 1 base; junction bases not matched to a gene: 4. The CDR3 is 15 residues long. DNA for the CDR3: TGTGCCAGCAGCATTAGCGGGGGGACCCAAGAGACCCAGTACTTC. It yields the protein CASSISGGTQETQYF. Filled out from reference TRBV7-3 and TRBJ2-5, the complete variable domain reads GAGVSQTPSNKVTEKGKYVELRCDPISGHTALYWYRQSLGQGPEFLIYFQGTGAADDSGLPNDRFFAVRPEGSVSTLKIQRTERGDSAVYLCASSISGGTQETQYFGPGTRLLVL.

The V and J genes are TRBV20-1 and TRBJ1-1; D is undetermined. Germline CDR1 and CDR2: DFQATT and SNEGSKA (reference sequence). With 3 bases removed from V and 6 bases from J, the gap between germline ends came to 14 bases. The CDR3 contains 13 residues. In DNA form, the CDR3 reads TGCAGTGCTAGTCGGCCGGCCCAGGCTGAAGCTTTCTTT. This sequence encodes CSASRPAQAEAFF.

This chain uses TRBV27 with TRBJ2-7, with unresolved D. Germline V gene lookup returns CDR1 MNHEY and CDR2 SMNVEV (reference sequence). Trimming cost V 5 bases and J 0 bases, with 11 bases left between them. The CDR3 is made up of 14 amino acids. The CDR3 DNA reads as TGTGCCAGCAGTCTCGGGTTCTACTCCTACGAGCAGTACTTC. Its translation: CASSLGFYSYEQYF.

This clonotype was found a few times. The rearrangement uses TRBV6-1 and TRBJ1-5; TRBD1 aligns across 10 bases. Losses at the gene ends were 6 bases for V and 2 bases for J; bases not matched to a gene: 4. In germline, CDR1 is MNHNS, CDR2 SASEGT. CDR3 length equals 15 residues. The CDR3 region is CASSDGTGGNQPQHF. The CDR3 region has the DNA TGTGCCAGCAGCGATGGGACAGGGGGCAATCAGCCCCAGCATTTT.

The chain combines TRBV20-1 with TRBJ1-2; TRBD1 agrees at 9 bases. The CDR3 is made up of 13 amino acids. Germline values: CDR1 DFQATT, CDR2 SNEGSKA (reference sequence). The junction had 8 bases not matched to a gene; V was cut back by 5 bases and J by 7 bases. Here the CDR3 DNA reads TGCAGTGCTCCGGACAGGGGTGGCGGTGGCTACACCTTC. Its translation: CSAPDRGGGGYTF.

The gene calls are TRBV2 and TRBJ2-7; D unclear. The V and J ends lost 3 bases and 10 bases respectively, with 10 bases between them. Germline assignment: CDR1 SNHLY and CDR2 FYNNEI. The CDR3 has 11 amino acids. The CDR3 protein is CASSEKVQQYF. DNA of the CDR3: TGTGCCAGCAGTGAGAAGGTTCAACAGTACTTC.

The chain has TRBV6-5 and TRBJ2-7; D call uncertain. CDR1 is MNHEY, CDR2 SVGAGI, per germline. The CDR3 consists of 11 residues. V was shortened by 4 bases and J by 6 bases, with 7 bases between the two germline ends. CDR3 DNA: TGTGCCAGCAGTTTCGCCAGCGAGCAGTACTTC. Its translation: CASSFASEQYF.

This sequence joins TRBV11-2 and TRBJ1-5; D is undetermined. The CDR3 runs to 13 residues. The V and J ends lost 1 base and 4 bases respectively, with 5 bases between them. Germline V gene data show CDR1 as SGHAT and CDR2 as FQNNGV. CDR3 sequence (DNA): TGTGCCAGCAGCTTAGCTGAGAATCAGCCCCAGCATTTT. It specifies CASSLAENQPQHF. Together with reference TRBV11-2 and TRBJ1-5, the CDR3 gives the full variable domain: EAGVAQSPRYKIIEKRQSVAFWCNPISGHATLYWYQQILGQGPKLLIQFQNNGVVDDSQLPKDRFSAERLKGVDSTLKIQPAKLEDSAVYLCASSLAENQPQHFGDGTRLSIL.

DNA for the CDR3: TGCAGTGCTAGAGATTGGACTAGCGGGCGCACAGATACGCAGTATTTT. As protein: CSARDWTSGRTDTQYF. The chain is built from TRBV20-1 and TRBJ2-3; TRBD2 aligns across 11 bases. CDR1 is DFQATT, CDR2 SNEGSKA, per germline (reference sequence). The V gene end was trimmed by 0 bases and the J gene end by 1 base; junction bases not matched to a gene: 3. The CDR3 is 16 residues long.

This clonotype has only a few counts. This chain links TRBV6-4 with TRBJ2-1; TRBD2 aligns across 9 bases. This CDR3 is built from 14 residues. Trimming cost V 9 bases and J 6 bases; bases outside gene matches: 9. CDR1 and CDR2 from the germline V gene are MRHNA and SNTAGT. The CDR3 here is CASYAGTSRNEQFF. CDR3 DNA: TGTGCCAGTTATGCCGGGACTAGCCGCAATGAGCAGTTCTTC.

As for this clonotype: Given a much more abundant clone one base away, this may be a read error. The V call is TRBV7-9, the J call TRBJ2-7, with D maybe TRBD1 (5 bases). V was cut by 1 base and J by 3 bases, with 7 bases left in between. Germline-derived CDR1 and CDR2 are SEHNR and FQNEAQ (reference sequence). This CDR3 has 13 residues. The CDR3 region has the DNA TGTGCCAGCAGCTTAGGACAGATCTACGAGCAGTACTTC. Translated, it gives CASSLGQIYEQYF.

This clonotype occurred a few times. The chain employs TRBV28 and TRBJ1-5; 8 bases agree with TRBD1. Germline trimming cut 9 bases from V and 5 bases from J; bases unmatched to any gene: 9. Germline values: CDR1 MDHEN, CDR2 SYDVKM. This CDR3 spans 14 amino acids. The CDR3 bases are TGTGCCAGTACCATATACAGGGGGGATCAGCCCCAGCATTTT. This encodes CASTIYRGDQPQHF.

The gene calls are TRBV29-1 and TRBJ2-3; unclear D gene. The germline V gene has CDR1 SQVTM and CDR2 ANQGSEA. The V and J ends lost 4 bases and 6 bases respectively, with 14 bases between them. The CDR3 is 13 residues long. DNA of the CDR3: TGCAGCGTTGGAGGAGTCAACGCGGATACGCAGTATTTT. Protein product: CSVGGVNADTQYF.

This sequence joins TRBV3-1 and TRBJ1-1; 7 bases map to TRBD1. The V gene's germline CDR1 is LGHDT and CDR2 YNNKEL (reference sequence). The CDR3 runs to 13 residues. V lost 4 bases and J lost 3; bases outside the gene matches: 2. CDR3 DNA: TGTGCCAGCAGCCTGGACAGGCACACTGAAGCTTTCTTT. It yields the protein CASSLDRHTEAFF.

This chain joins TRBV15 and TRBJ2-5; 9 bases are a match to TRBD2. This CDR3 contains 16 residues. The J segment lost 4 bases and the V segment lost 1 base, leaving 7 bases of the junction unmatched. Per germline, CDR1 LNHNV and CDR2 YYDKDF (reference sequence). This CDR3 reads CATSRVGGGAGETQYF. CDR3 in DNA: TGTGCCACCAGCAGAGTTGGCGGGGGGGCCGGAGAGACCCAGTACTTC.

CDR3 bases: TGTGCCAGCAGCTCGGGGAACATGCGAGAGACCCAGTACTTC. This encodes CASSSGNMRETQYF. The chain uses TRBV11-3 and TRBJ2-5; D is perhaps TRBD2 (5 bases). CDR1 is SGHNT, CDR2 YENEEA, per germline. This CDR3 has 14 amino acids. V lost 4 bases and J lost 4, with 13 bases in between. The full variable domain, completed using reference TRBV11-3 and TRBJ2-5, is EAGVVQSPRYKIIEKKQPVAFWCNPISGHNTLYWYLQNLGQGPELLIRYENEEAVDDSQLPKDRFSAERLKGVDSTLKIQPAELGDSAVYLCASSSGNMRETQYFGPGTRLLVL.

V is TRBV24-1 and J is TRBJ2-1; no clear D. CDR1 is KGHDR and CDR2 is SFDVKD in the germline V gene. Trimming pared 4 bases from V and 0 bases from J, leaving 15 bases between. This CDR3 comprises 17 residues. The CDR3 DNA reads TGTGCCACCAGTGACATGAATGACCCAAGCTCCTACAATGAGCAGTTCTTC. Its translation is CATSDMNDPSSYNEQFF.

The J gene is TRBJ1-2, the V gene TRBV27; perhaps TRBD1 as D (5 bases). V lost 8 bases and J lost 3, with 10 bases in between. From germline, CDR1 is MNHEY and CDR2 SMNVEV (reference sequence). This CDR3 comprises 12 residues. The CDR3 bases are TGTGCCAGCGGGACGACCCACTATGGCTACACCTTC. This gives the protein CASGTTHYGYTF.

The genes are TRBV29-1 and TRBJ1-2; the D gene is possibly TRBD1 (5 bases). Germline V gene sequence: CDR1 SQVTM, CDR2 ANQGSEA. The V end was cut by 3 bases, the J end by 8 bases, with 16 bases between. The CDR3 extends over 13 amino acids. The CDR3 reads CSVDPTAGDGYTF. CDR3 nucleotide sequence: TGCAGCGTTGATCCCACCGCGGGGGACGGCTACACCTTC.

The chain uses TRBV19 and TRBJ2-1; perhaps TRBD1 as D (5 bases). Germline V gene lookup returns CDR1 LNHDA and CDR2 SQIVND (reference sequence). There are 16 residues in the CDR3. V was trimmed by 4 bases and J by 2 bases, leaving 15 bases between them. In DNA form, the CDR3 reads TGTGCCAGTAGTAAAGGGGTCGCAAGTCCCTACAATGAGCAGTTCTTC. Amino acid sequence: CASSKGVASPYNEQFF.

This clonotype was seen only a few times. The CDR3 nucleotides read TGTGCCAGCAGCTTAGAAACAGGCGGTCCAGCGGGGGCAGCCTACGAGCAGTACTTC. This gives the protein CASSLETGGPAGAAYEQYF. The chain combines TRBV7-2 with TRBJ2-7; 8 bases map to TRBD2. Germline CDR1 and CDR2: SGHTA and FQGNSA. The CDR3 is made up of 19 amino acids. J lost 2 bases, V lost 1 base, and 16 bases had no gene match.

The chain carries TRBV20-1 and TRBJ1-1; weak D call: TRBD1 (6 bases). Trimming left V 3 bases short and J 4 bases short, with 12 bases between. In germline, CDR1 is DFQATT, CDR2 SNEGSKA (reference sequence). The CDR3 covers 13 residues. The CDR3 spells CSARVQGATEAFF. CDR3 nucleotides: TGCAGTGCTAGGGTACAGGGTGCCACTGAAGCTTTCTTT.

The chain carries TRBV7-2 and TRBJ2-1, with 7 bases aligning to TRBD2. This CDR3 spans 16 amino acids. V lost 1 base and J lost 2; bases outside the gene matches: 5. Looked up from germline, CDR1 is SGHTA and CDR2 is FQGNSA. The CDR3 here is CASSLDLAAAYNEQFF. DNA of the CDR3: TGTGCCAGCAGCTTAGACCTAGCGGCCGCCTACAATGAGCAGTTCTTC.

V is TRBV10-3 and J is TRBJ2-3, with D tentatively TRBD2 (6 bases). Per germline, CDR1 ENHRY and CDR2 SYGVKD. V dropped 7 bases and J dropped 0 bases, with 11 bases sitting between them. This CDR3 contains 14 residues. CDR3 region: CAITPGTSTDTQYF. The DNA for the CDR3 is TGTGCCATCACCCCCGGGACTAGCACAGATACGCAGTATTTT.

This sequence joins TRBV7-2 and TRBJ2-3; 7 bases match TRBD1. V was pared by 4 bases and J by 6 bases, with 10 bases of the junction left unmatched. Germline CDR1 is SGHTA and CDR2 is FQGNSA. The CDR3 loop spans 15 amino acids. DNA for the CDR3: TGTGCCAGCAGCTGGACAAAAGGGGGCTCGGATACGCAGTATTTT. Translating it yields CASSWTKGGSDTQYF.

In its sample, this clonotype was seen a few times. This chain connects TRBV27 to TRBJ1-3; TRBD1 matches at 9 bases. This CDR3 comprises 16 residues. The J segment lost 1 base and the V segment lost 5 bases, leaving 6 bases of the junction unmatched. The germline V gene encodes CDR1 MNHEY and CDR2 SMNVEV (reference sequence). CDR3 sequence reads: CASSKQGAHSGNTIYF. The CDR3 nucleotides read TGTGCCAGCAGTAAACAGGGGGCACATTCTGGAAACACCATATATTTT.